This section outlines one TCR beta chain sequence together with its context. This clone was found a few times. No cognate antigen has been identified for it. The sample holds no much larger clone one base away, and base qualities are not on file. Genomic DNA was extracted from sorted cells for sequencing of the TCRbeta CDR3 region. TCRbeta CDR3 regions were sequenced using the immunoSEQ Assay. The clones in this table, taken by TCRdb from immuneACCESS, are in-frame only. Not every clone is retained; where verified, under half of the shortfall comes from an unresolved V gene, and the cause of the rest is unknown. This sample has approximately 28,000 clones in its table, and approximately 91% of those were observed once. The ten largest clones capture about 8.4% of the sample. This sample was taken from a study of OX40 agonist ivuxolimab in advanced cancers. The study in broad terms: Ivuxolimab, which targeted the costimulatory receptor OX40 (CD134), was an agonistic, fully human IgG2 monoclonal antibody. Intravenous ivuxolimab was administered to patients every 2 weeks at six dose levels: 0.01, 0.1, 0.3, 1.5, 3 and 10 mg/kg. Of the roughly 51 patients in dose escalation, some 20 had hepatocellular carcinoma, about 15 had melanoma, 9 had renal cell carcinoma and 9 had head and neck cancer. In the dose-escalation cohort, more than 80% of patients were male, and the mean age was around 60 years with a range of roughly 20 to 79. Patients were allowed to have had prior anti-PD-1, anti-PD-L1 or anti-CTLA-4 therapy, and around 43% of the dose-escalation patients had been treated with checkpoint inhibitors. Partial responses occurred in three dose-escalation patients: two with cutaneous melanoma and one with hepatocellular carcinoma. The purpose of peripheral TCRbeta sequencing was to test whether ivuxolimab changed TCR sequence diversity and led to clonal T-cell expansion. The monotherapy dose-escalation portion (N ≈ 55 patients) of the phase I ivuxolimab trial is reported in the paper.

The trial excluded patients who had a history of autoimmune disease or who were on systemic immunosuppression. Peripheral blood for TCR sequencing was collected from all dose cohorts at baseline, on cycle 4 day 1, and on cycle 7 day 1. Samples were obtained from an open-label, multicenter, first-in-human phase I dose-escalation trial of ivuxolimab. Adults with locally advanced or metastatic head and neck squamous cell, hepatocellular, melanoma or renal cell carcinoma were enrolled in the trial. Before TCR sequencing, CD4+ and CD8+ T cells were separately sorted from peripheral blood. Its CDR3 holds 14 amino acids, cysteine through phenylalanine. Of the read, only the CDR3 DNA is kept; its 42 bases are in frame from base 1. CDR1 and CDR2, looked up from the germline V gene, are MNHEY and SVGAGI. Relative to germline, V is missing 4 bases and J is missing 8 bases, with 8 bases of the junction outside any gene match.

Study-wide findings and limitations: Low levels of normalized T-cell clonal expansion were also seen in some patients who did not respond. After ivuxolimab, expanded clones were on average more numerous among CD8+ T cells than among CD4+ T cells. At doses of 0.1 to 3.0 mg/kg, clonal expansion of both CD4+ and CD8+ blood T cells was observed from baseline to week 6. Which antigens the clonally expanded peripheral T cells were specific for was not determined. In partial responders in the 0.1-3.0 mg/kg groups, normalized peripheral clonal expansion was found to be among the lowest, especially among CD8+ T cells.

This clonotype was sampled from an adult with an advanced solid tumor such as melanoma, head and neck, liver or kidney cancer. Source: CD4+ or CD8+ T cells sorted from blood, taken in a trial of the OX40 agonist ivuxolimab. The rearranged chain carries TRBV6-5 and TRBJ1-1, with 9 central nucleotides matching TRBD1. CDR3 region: CASSWRGTGKEAFF. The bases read TGTGCCAGCAGTTGGAGGGGGACAGGGAAGGAAGCTTTCTTT.